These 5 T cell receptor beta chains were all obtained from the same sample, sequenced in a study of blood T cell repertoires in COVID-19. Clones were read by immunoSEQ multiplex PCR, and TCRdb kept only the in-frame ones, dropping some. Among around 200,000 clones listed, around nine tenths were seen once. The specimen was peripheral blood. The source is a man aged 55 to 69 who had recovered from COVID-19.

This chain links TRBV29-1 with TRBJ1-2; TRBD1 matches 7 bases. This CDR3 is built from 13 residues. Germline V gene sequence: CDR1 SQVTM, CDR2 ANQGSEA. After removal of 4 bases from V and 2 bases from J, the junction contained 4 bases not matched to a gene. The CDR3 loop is CSVAPGQNYGYTF. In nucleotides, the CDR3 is TGCAGCGTTGCTCCGGGACAGAACTATGGCTACACCTTC. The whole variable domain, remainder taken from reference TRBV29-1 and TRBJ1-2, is SAVISQKPSRDICQRGTSLTIQCQVDSQVTMMFWYRQQPGQSLTLIATANQGSEATYESGFVIDKFPISRPNLTFSTLTVSNMSPEDSSIYLCSVAPGQNYGYTFGSGTRLTVV.

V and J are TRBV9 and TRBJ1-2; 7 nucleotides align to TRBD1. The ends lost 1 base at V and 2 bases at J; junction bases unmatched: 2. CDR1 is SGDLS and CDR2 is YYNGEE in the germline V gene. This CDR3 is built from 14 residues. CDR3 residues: CASSVLTGNYGYTF. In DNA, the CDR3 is TGTGCCAGCAGCGTATTGACAGGGAACTATGGCTACACCTTC.

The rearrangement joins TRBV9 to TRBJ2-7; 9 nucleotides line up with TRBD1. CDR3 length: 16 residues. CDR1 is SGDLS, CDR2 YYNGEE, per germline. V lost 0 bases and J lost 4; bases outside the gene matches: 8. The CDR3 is CASSVGAWDRAYEQYF. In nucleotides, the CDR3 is TGTGCCAGCAGCGTAGGGGCGTGGGACAGGGCATACGAGCAGTACTTC. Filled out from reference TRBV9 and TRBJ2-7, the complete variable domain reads DSGVTQTPKHLITATGQRVTLRCSPRSGDLSVYWYQQSLDQGLQFLIQYYNGEERAKGNILERFSAQQFPDLHSELNLSSLELGDSALYFCASSVGAWDRAYEQYFGPGTRLTVT.

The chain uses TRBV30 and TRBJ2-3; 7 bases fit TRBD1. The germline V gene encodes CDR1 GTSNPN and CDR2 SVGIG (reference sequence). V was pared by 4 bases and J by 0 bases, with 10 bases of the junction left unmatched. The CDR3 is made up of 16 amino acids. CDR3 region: CAWKGQFFSSTDTQYF. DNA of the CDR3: TGTGCCTGGAAGGGACAGTTCTTCTCTAGCACAGATACGCAGTATTTT.

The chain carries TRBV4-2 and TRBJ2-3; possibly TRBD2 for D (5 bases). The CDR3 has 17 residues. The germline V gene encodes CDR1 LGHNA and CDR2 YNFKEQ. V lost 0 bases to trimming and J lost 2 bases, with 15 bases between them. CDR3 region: CASSQDLRGSITDTQYF. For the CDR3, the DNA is TGTGCCAGCAGCCAAGATCTTAGAGGGAGTATCACAGATACGCAGTATTTT.